This TCR beta chain was found in a study of identical twins. This clonotype was picked up a small number of times. V lost 1 base and J lost 6, with 13 bases in between. Germline V gene sequence: CDR1 SEHNR, CDR2 FQNEAQ (reference sequence). The CDR3 loop spans 14 amino acids. TCRdb re-analysed the 5' RACE reads in MiXCR, keeping a single row per CDR3 protein. The sample records about 280,000 distinct CDR3 sequences, about 8.9% being singletons. In addition, the sample was reused for a study of yellow fever vaccine responses in identical twins.

This TCR derives from a woman younger than 30 in good health. Sequencing was carried out using memory (CD45RO+) T cells sorted from blood. The rearrangement links TRBV7-9 to TRBJ2-7; D may be TRBD2 (6 bases). This chain's CDR3 is CASSLGSGVSEQYF. The CDR3 bases are TGTGCCAGCAGCTTAGGGTCGGGGGTCAGCGAGCAGTACTTC.